One sample yielded the 26 T cell receptor beta chains listed below, sequenced in a study of human T cells and chemical hapten exposure. Sample time point: pre-sensitization, week 0. This sample's treatment: therapeutic diphenylcyclopropenone sensitization with weekly scalp DPC. TCRdb analysed the RACE reads with MiXCR anew, one entry per CDR3 protein. The sample lists some 360,000 distinct CDR3 sequences, 4.5% to 5.5% occurring once. Sequenced here: whole blood, sampled in connection with sensitization to the hapten diphenylcyclopropenone (DPC). All receptors come from a woman between 45 and 65 years old with alopecia areata. Some clones in this sample may be carry-over from other donors' samples.

This clonotype turned up a few times. The chain combines TRBV12-5 with TRBJ1-1; 11 bases are shared with TRBD1. The CDR3 has 17 amino acids. Germline CDR1 LGHNT, CDR2 FRNRAP. V lost 2 bases, J lost 4 bases, and 9 bases stayed unmatched. The CDR3 nucleotides are TGTGCTAGTGGTTTGCCCGGGACAGGGGGACGAGGCACTGAAGCTTTCTTT. Amino acids: CASGLPGTGGRGTEAFF.

This clonotype was counted many times. The V call is TRBV2, the J call TRBJ2-3; 9 bases line up with TRBD2. The J segment lost 0 bases and the V segment lost 7 bases, leaving 8 bases of the junction unmatched. Germline loops: CDR1 SNHLY, CDR2 FYNNEI. The CDR3 sequence is 16 residues long. The CDR3 reads CASTERGASSTDTQYF. The CDR3 DNA follows: TGTGCCAGCACGGAGCGGGGGGCTTCAAGCACAGATACGCAGTATTTT.

This clonotype came up a few times. V gene TRBV20-1 combines with J gene TRBJ1-2; 10 bases line up with TRBD1. Trimming removed 3 bases from V and 7 bases from J; junction bases left unmatched: 14. This CDR3 region has 16 residues. Per the germline V gene, CDR1 is DFQATT and CDR2 is SNEGSKA (reference sequence). As DNA, the CDR3 is TGCAGTGCTAGTGGGACAGGGGAAAGTTCAGGAAGTGGCTACACCTTC. It yields the protein CSASGTGESSGSGYTF.

J is TRBJ2-1 and V is TRBV11-3, with D possibly TRBD2 on 5 matching bases. V lost 4 bases and J lost 2, with 12 bases in between. The V gene's germline CDR1 is SGHNT and CDR2 YENEEA. This CDR3 region has 15 residues. CDR3 sequence (DNA): TGTGCCAGCAGCTCGCCGGGATCCCCCTACAATGAGCAGTTCTTC. This translates into CASSSPGSPYNEQFF.

J is TRBJ2-1 and V is TRBV11-2, with TRBD2 matching 9 bases. Germline V gives CDR1 SGHAT, CDR2 FQNNGV. The CDR3 is 13 amino acids. With V trimmed by 0 bases and J by 10 bases, 1 base remained unmatched. The CDR3 protein is CASSLERGGEQFF. The DNA for the CDR3 is TGTGCCAGCAGCTTAGAGCGGGGGGGCGAGCAGTTCTTC.

Worth noting for this clonotype: A much larger clone lies a single base off, so this may be a read error. CDR3 nucleotide sequence: TGTGCCTGCACCTATATGCACAGGGGATCCCTCCACTTT. Translation gives CACTYMHRGSLHF. This chain links TRBV6-5 with TRBJ1-6; 7 nucleotides agree with TRBD1. The trim removed 11 bases at V and 14 bases at J, leaving 15 bases unmatched. Germline values: CDR1 MNHEY, CDR2 SVGAGI. This CDR3 is built from 13 residues.

The V call is TRBV12-5, the J call TRBJ2-1; 13 bases are a match to TRBD2. Germline V gene data show CDR1 as LGHNT and CDR2 as FRNRAP. J was trimmed by 7 bases and V by 4 bases; bases with no gene match: 4. The CDR3 spans 15 residues. CDR3 coding DNA: TGTGCTAGTGGTTGGGGACTAGCGGGGCGAAATGAGCAGTTCTTC. The encoded protein is CASGWGLAGRNEQFF.

This clonotype was seen repeatedly, ten times or more. The J gene is TRBJ2-1, the V gene TRBV29-1, with 7 nucleotides matching TRBD2. Germline V gene data show CDR1 as SQVTM and CDR2 as ANQGSEA. V was pared by 7 bases and J by 5 bases, with 20 bases of the junction left unmatched. This CDR3 has 17 residues. This CDR3 reads CSATGVLADFSHNEQFF. The CDR3 nucleotides read TGCAGCGCTACGGGGGTGCTAGCGGACTTTTCCCACAATGAGCAGTTCTTC.

This sequence joins TRBV30 and TRBJ2-7, with a tentative D call TRBD2 (6 bases). This CDR3 spans 11 amino acids. V was cut by 4 bases and J by 6 bases, with 10 bases left in between. Germline CDR1 and CDR2: GTSNPN and SVGIG (reference sequence). For the CDR3, the DNA is TGTGCCTGGACGGAGGGGCGCGAGCAGTACTTC. Protein product: CAWTEGREQYF.

The chain couples TRBV5-1 to TRBJ2-6, with D perhaps TRBD1 (6 bases). V lost 6 bases and J lost 0, with 10 bases in between. The CDR3 is 15 residues long. Germline values: CDR1 SGHRS, CDR2 YFSETQ. CDR3 sequence (DNA): TGCGCCAGCACCCAGGGGAACTCTGGGGCCAACGTCCTGACTTTC. It encodes CASTQGNSGANVLTF.

This sequence joins TRBV5-6 and TRBJ2-3, with D hard to call. The CDR3 runs to 16 residues. Trimming shortened V by 4 bases and J by 0 bases, and 15 bases separated the two germline ends. The germline CDR1 and CDR2 sequences are SGHDT and YYEEEE. The CDR3 nucleotides read TGTGCCAGCAGCCAGGATTGGGGTACTAGCACAGATACGCAGTATTTT. Translating it yields CASSQDWGTSTDTQYF.

This sequence joins TRBV12-3 or TRBV12-4 and TRBJ1-6; 8 bases line up with TRBD1. The CDR3 length is 15 residues. V was clipped by 6 bases and J by 9 bases; unmatched bases: 10. CDR3 DNA: TGTGCCAGCAGACCCGGGACAGGCACAACTTCACCCCTCCACTTT. It translates to CASRPGTGTTSPLHF.

The sample holds a few counts of this clonotype. The genes are TRBV29-1 and TRBJ1-1, with 7 bases identical to TRBD1. CDR3 length: 13 residues. Germline values: CDR1 SQVTM, CDR2 ANQGSEA. V gave up 6 bases and J gave up 2 bases; unmatched junction bases: 6. The CDR3 loop reads CSVPGQTNTEAFF. For the CDR3, the DNA is TGCAGCGTGCCGGGACAGACTAACACTGAAGCTTTCTTT.

The table lists this clonotype with many counts. Here the CDR3 DNA reads TGTGCCAGCAGCCAAGGCGATTATAATTCACCCCTCCACTTT. This gives the protein CASSQGDYNSPLHF. V and J are TRBV4-2 and TRBJ1-6; D is unresolved. The CDR3 contains 14 residues. Trimming removed 1 base from V and 4 bases from J, with 5 bases in between. CDR1 is LGHNA and CDR2 is YNFKEQ in the germline V gene.

The chain has TRBV18 and TRBJ1-5, with D perhaps TRBD1 (5 bases). Germline assignment: CDR1 KGHSH and CDR2 LQKENI. Trimming shortened V by 3 bases and J by 3 bases, and 24 bases separated the two germline ends. This CDR3 contains 19 residues. The CDR3 spells CASSPRGGTDYSLNQPQHF. DNA of the CDR3: TGTGCCAGCTCACCGCGCGGTGGGACGGACTACTCTCTCAATCAGCCCCAGCATTTT.

This chain uses TRBV29-1 with TRBJ1-2, with D unresolved. CDR1 and CDR2 from the germline V gene are SQVTM and ANQGSEA. The V gene lost 3 bases and the J gene lost 0 bases, with 14 bases spanning the gap. The CDR3 consists of 15 residues. The CDR3 bases are TGCAGCGTTGACTCGCCCGCCGACGCTAACTATGGCTACACCTTC. It specifies CSVDSPADANYGYTF.

This chain connects TRBV5-1 to TRBJ2-3; 9 nucleotides line up with TRBD2. The V gene end was trimmed by 3 bases and the J gene end by 6 bases; junction bases not matched to a gene: 5. The CDR3 runs to 14 residues. CDR1 is SGHRS, CDR2 YFSETQ, per germline. CDR3 nucleotides: TGCGCCAGCAGCTCCGGGACTAGCTCCGATACGCAGTATTTT. It codes for CASSSGTSSDTQYF.

This clonotype showed up just a few times. This chain links TRBV29-1 with TRBJ2-7, with 8 bases that match TRBD1. Trimming took 6 bases from V and 5 from J; bases not matched to a gene: 3. CDR1 and CDR2 from the germline V gene are SQVTM and ANQGSEA. The CDR3 runs to 11 residues. CDR3 in amino acids: CSVLDRDEQYF. The CDR3 region has the DNA TGCAGCGTCTTGGACAGGGACGAGCAGTACTTC.

This clonotype was picked up many times. This chain uses TRBV30 with TRBJ2-3; D perhaps matches TRBD2 (5 bases). The germline V gene encodes CDR1 GTSNPN and CDR2 SVGIG (reference sequence). Trimming cost V 1 base and J 6 bases, with 8 bases left between them. This CDR3 contains 12 residues. The CDR3 loop reads CAWSERPDTQYF. The CDR3 DNA reads TGTGCCTGGAGTGAGCGGCCTGATACGCAGTATTTT.

This clonotype showed up many times. The gene calls are TRBV6-5 and TRBJ1-2; D is undetermined. CDR1 MNHEY and CDR2 SVGAGI come from the germline V gene. The CDR3 contains 13 residues. V lost 5 bases to trimming and J lost 4 bases, with 11 bases between them. The CDR3 DNA sequence: TGTGCCAGCAGTCGGACTTCAATCTATGGCTACACCTTC. Residues: CASSRTSIYGYTF.

V gene TRBV4-3 combines with J gene TRBJ2-3, with 7 bases lining up with TRBD2. This CDR3 has 16 residues. The germline V gene has CDR1 LGHNA and CDR2 YSLEER. V lost 2 bases to trimming and J lost 2 bases; unmatched junction nucleotides: 7. CDR3: CASSQFVGDYTDTQYF. The CDR3 DNA is TGCGCCAGCAGCCAATTTGTAGGGGACTACACAGATACGCAGTATTTT.

The gene calls are TRBV10-3 and TRBJ2-5; TRBD1 aligns across 7 bases. V shed 5 bases and J 3 bases; nucleotides not matched to a gene: 6. Germline assignment: CDR1 ENHRY and CDR2 SYGVKD. The CDR3 has 14 residues. CDR3 nucleotides: TGTGCCATCAGTCAGGGGGAGAGGGAAGAGACCCAGTACTTC. This translates into CAISQGEREETQYF.

This clonotype was detected only a few times. The chain employs TRBV5-1 and TRBJ1-5; a possible D gene is TRBD1 (6 bases). The CDR3 consists of 15 residues. Germline V gene sequence: CDR1 SGHRS, CDR2 YFSETQ. Trimming pared 0 bases from V and 6 bases from J, leaving 13 bases between. Here the CDR3 DNA reads TGCGCCAGCAGCTTGGCCGGGGGCGCGGGTCAGCCCCAGCATTTT. It is translated as CASSLAGGAGQPQHF.

In its sample, this clonotype was seen a few times. The chain carries TRBV3-1 and TRBJ2-3; TRBD2 aligns across 12 bases. This CDR3 comprises 18 residues. Losses at the gene ends were 0 bases for V and 3 bases for J; bases not matched to a gene: 7. Germline V gene data show CDR1 as LGHDT and CDR2 as YNNKEL (reference sequence). The CDR3 DNA is TGTGCCAGCAGCCAAGATCGGGGACTAGCGGGTCAGACAGATACGCAGTATTTT. It translates to CASSQDRGLAGQTDTQYF.

V usage is TRBV4-3 and J usage is TRBJ2-6; D may be TRBD1 (6 bases). Trimming removed 1 base from V and 3 bases from J, with 10 bases in between. CDR3 length equals 16 residues. Germline V gene sequence: CDR1 LGHNA, CDR2 YSLEER. The DNA of the CDR3 is TGCGCCAGCAGCCAAGCCACAGGGTTTGGGGCCAACGTCCTGACTTTC. Amino acids: CASSQATGFGANVLTF.

This clonotype was picked up many times. This chain uses TRBV5-4 with TRBJ2-7, with D perhaps matching TRBD2 (6 bases). This CDR3 region has 14 residues. With 4 bases removed from V and 5 bases from J, the gap between germline ends came to 16 bases. The germline V gene has CDR1 SGHNT and CDR2 YYREEE (reference sequence). CDR3 DNA: TGTGCCAGCAGCGTCCCGGGAGAGCTTCACGAGCAGTACTTC. This sequence encodes CASSVPGELHEQYF. The full variable domain, with the rest looked up from reference TRBV5-4 and TRBJ2-7, is ETGVTQSPTHLIKTRGQQVTLRCSSQSGHNTVSWYQQALGQGPQFIFQYYREEENGRGNFPPRFSGLQFPNYSSELNVNALELDDSALYLCASSVPGELHEQYFGPGTRLTVT.